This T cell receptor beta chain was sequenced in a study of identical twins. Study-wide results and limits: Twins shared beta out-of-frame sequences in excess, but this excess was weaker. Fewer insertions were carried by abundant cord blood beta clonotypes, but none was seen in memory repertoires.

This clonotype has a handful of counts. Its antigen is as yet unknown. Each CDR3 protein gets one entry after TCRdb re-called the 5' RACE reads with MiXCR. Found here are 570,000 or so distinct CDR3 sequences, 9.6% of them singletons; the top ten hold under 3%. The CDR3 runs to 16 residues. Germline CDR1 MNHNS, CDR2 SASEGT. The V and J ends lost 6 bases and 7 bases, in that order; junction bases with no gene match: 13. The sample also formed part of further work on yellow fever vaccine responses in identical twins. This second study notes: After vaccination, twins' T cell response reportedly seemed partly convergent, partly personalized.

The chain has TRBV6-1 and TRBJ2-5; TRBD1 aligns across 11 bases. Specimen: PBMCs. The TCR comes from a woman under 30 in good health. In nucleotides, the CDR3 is TGTGCCAGCAGCCAACAAAGGACAGGGGGCTTGGGGACCCAGTACTTC. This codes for CASSQQRTGGLGTQYF.